This entry describes one T cell receptor beta chain. Clones were read by immunoSEQ multiplex PCR, and TCRdb kept only the in-frame ones, dropping some. The table records a few hundred thousand clones, around 90% of them present only once. This record belongs to a study of blood T cell repertoires in COVID-19. The overall study: Recovered status applied to Cohort 3 donors who had two consecutive negative PCRs. It also applied to those with clearance or with symptom resolution. The cDNA or gDNA used as material had been derived from T cells, B-cell-depleted T cells, or PBMCs.

Germline CDR1 and CDR2: SGDLS and YYNGEE. CDR3 size: 14 residues. Trimming removed 4 bases at V and 4 bases at J, with 14 bases between. V is TRBV9 and J is TRBJ1-2; D perhaps matches TRBD1 (6 bases). The clonotype was recovered from a young man in a cohort exposed to, infected with or recovered from COVID-19 (not recorded which). The sample consisted of PBMCs or T cells enriched from blood (not recorded which). CDR3 residues: CASSLGGGSYGYTF. DNA of the CDR3: TGTGCCAGCAGCCTTGGGGGCGGAAGCTATGGCTACACCTTC.